A single sample is the source of the 6 T cell receptor beta chains below, sequenced in a study of T cell responses to AZD1222 COVID-19 vaccine. TCRdb keeps only in-frame clones here, not all; method: immunoSEQ multiplex PCR. The top ten hold just under 5% of the sample, which has 45,000 to 65,000 clones, about 80% seen once. Sample: peripheral blood, taken 28 days after the second AZD1222 dose. These receptors originate from an adult who received the AZD1222 COVID-19 vaccine.

This clone turned up a few times. This rearrangement joins TRBV19 to TRBJ2-3, with D tentatively TRBD1 (5 bases). The germline V gene encodes CDR1 LNHDA and CDR2 SQIVND (reference sequence). V lost 5 bases and J 1 base, leaving 13 bases between the germline ends. This CDR3 contains 15 residues. CDR3 in amino acids: CASSVRVRGTDTQYF. As DNA, the CDR3 is TGTGCCAGTAGTGTCAGGGTCCGGGGCACAGATACGCAGTATTTT.

The chain couples TRBV4-1 to TRBJ1-3; TRBD1 might be the D (5 bases). The CDR3 spans 17 residues. Trimming took off 3 bases at V and 7 bases at J, with 22 bases between the two ends. Germline CDR1 reads MGHRA; CDR2 reads YSYEKL. CDR3 sequence reads: CASSQANLGGFGNTIYF. The DNA for the CDR3 is TGCGCCAGCAGCCAGGCAAACTTGGGGGGTTTTGGGAACACCATATATTTT.

At least ten counts were recorded for this clone. The V and J genes are TRBV7-2 and TRBJ1-1; D is unresolved. V lost 2 bases to trimming and J lost 3 bases, with 13 bases between them. The CDR3 runs to 15 residues. Germline V gene lookup returns CDR1 SGHTA and CDR2 FQGNSA. The CDR3 protein is CASSLRRGSDTEAFF. CDR3 nucleotides: TGTGCCAGCAGCTTAAGGAGAGGGTCGGACACTGAAGCTTTCTTT.

The gene calls are TRBV11-3 and TRBJ1-4; 7 positions match TRBD1. CDR1 is SGHNT, CDR2 YENEEA, per germline. V was clipped by 5 bases and J by 0 bases; unmatched bases: 9. The CDR3 totals 17 residues. As DNA, the CDR3 is TGTGCCAGCAGCGGAAGACAGGGCTATGCAACTAATGAAAAACTGTTTTTT. This translates into CASSGRQGYATNEKLFF. Drawing the rest from reference TRBV11-3 and TRBJ1-4, the complete variable domain is EAGVVQSPRYKIIEKKQPVAFWCNPISGHNTLYWYLQNLGQGPELLIRYENEEAVDDSQLPKDRFSAERLKGVDSTLKIQPAELGDSAVYLCASSGRQGYATNEKLFFGSGTQLSVL.

In this sample, this clone turned up once. The chain couples TRBV5-6 to TRBJ1-3; possible D gene TRBD1, 5 bases. Per the germline V gene, CDR1 is SGHDT and CDR2 is YYEEEE. With 0 bases removed from V and 4 bases from J, the gap between germline ends came to 8 bases. This CDR3 contains 14 residues. The CDR3 bases are TGTGCCAGCAGCTTGGGACAGTTAGGAAACACCATATATTTT. This translates into CASSLGQLGNTIYF.

The rearrangement links TRBV11-2 to TRBJ1-6; the match to TRBD1 covers 7 bases. V trimming: 3 bases; J trimming: 4 bases; junction bases outside the gene matches: 12. Germline V gives CDR1 SGHAT, CDR2 FQNNGV. The CDR3 is 18 residues long. Here the CDR3 DNA reads TGTGCCAGCAGCTTTCAAGCACCCCAGGGGGGGTATAATTCACCCCTCCACTTT. As protein: CASSFQAPQGGYNSPLHF.